The clone carrying this T cell receptor beta chain was seen repeatedly, ten times or more. Its antigen remains unknown. The data stem from a study of T cells in Graves' hyperthyroidism and ophthalmopathy. Study background: Peripheral blood samples were taken at initial diagnosis, prior to any treatment.

General study findings and limits: Also found in blood were most expanded thyroid clonotypes above 0.001. Patients with ophthalmopathy were separated from those with stable hyperthyroidism by a 13 V-J model.

Out of 10 ml of fresh peripheral blood came the PBMCs. The germline CDR1 and CDR2 sequences are LGHDT and YNNKEL (reference sequence). The CDR3 is 12 amino acids. V was clipped by 1 base and J by 1 base, with 2 bases between them. Regions amplified from RNA transcripts were the TCR beta CDR3 regions. HTBI primers drove first-round RT-PCR of the TCR CDR3. TCRdb ran MiXCR on the multiplex PCR reads and lists one entry per CDR3 protein. This table holds about 52,000 distinct CDR3 sequences, 48% found once. The J gene is TRBJ2-7, the V gene TRBV3-1; unclear D gene. The source of this sequence is a woman aged 45-65 years with Graves' ophthalmopathy. The specimen was blood. This CDR3 is CASSQGSYEQYF. The CDR3 DNA is TGTGCCAGCAGCCAAGGGTCCTACGAGCAGTACTTC.